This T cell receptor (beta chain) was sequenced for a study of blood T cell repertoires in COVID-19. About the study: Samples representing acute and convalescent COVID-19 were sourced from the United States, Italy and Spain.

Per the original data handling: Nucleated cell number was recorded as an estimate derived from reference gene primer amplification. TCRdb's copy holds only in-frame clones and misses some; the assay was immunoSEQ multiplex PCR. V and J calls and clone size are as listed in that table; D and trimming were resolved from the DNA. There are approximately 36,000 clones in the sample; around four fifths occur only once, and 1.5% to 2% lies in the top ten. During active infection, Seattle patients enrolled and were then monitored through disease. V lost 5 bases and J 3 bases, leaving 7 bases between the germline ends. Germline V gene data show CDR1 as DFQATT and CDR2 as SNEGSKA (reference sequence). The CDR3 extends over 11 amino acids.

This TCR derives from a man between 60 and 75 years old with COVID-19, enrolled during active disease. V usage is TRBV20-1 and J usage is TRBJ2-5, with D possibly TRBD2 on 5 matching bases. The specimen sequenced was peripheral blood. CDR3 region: CSAAGKETQYF. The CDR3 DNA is TGCAGTGCTGCCGGGAAAGAGACCCAGTACTTC.